This TCR beta chain was retrieved from a study of cytomegalovirus exposure and HLA in healthy donors. Study-wide results and limits: Later analysis revealed greater clonal expansion in HLA-associated TCR beta chains than in equally common others. In an earlier analysis, about 90% or about 30%: the productive usage of most TCR beta V segments. Sequencing artifact likely explains a cluster of highly shared sequence variants. An ancestry cluster, one associated with Asian ancestry, reportedly showed fewer N-insertions than the 666-donor mean in a later analysis.

The CDR3 has 15 amino acids. In germline, CDR1 is MNHEY, CDR2 SVGAGI. V shed 5 bases, J shed 10 bases, and the junction held 14 bases outside the gene matches. The primer mix had 60 Vbeta and 13 Jbeta primers. Method: immunoSEQ multiplex PCR; TCRdb's copy keeps in-frame clones and lacks some. The sample carries about 160,000 clones, about 64% recorded once. As regards this clone: What it binds is unknown.

Sequenced sample: PBMCs. This TCR was sampled from a woman in her fifties or sixties in good health and CMV-seropositive. V usage is TRBV6-5 and J usage is TRBJ1-1; 9 bases map to TRBD1. The chain's CDR3 is CASSVFGQGKPGAFF. DNA of the CDR3: TGTGCCAGCAGTGTATTCGGACAGGGGAAGCCCGGAGCTTTCTTT.